This T cell receptor beta chain originates from a study of Graves' ophthalmopathy and Graves' hyperthyroidism. Notes on this clonotype: Its target is not known.

Study findings and constraints: Stable hyperthyroidism and ophthalmopathy were told apart by a 13-signature model, which achieved less than 90% sensitivity and roughly 80% specificity.

Trimming took 7 bases from V and 7 from J, leaving 11 bases between them. Germline CDR1 reads SNHLY; CDR2 reads FYNNEI. CDR3 length: 12 amino acids. Amplification of TCR beta CDR3 regions used RNA transcripts. Following a first-round RT-PCR that used HTBI primers, a second-round multiplex PCR was carried out. In TCRdb, the multiplex PCR reads were re-called with MiXCR into one record per CDR3 protein. The sample has approximately 700,000 distinct CDR3 sequences; more than 40% are singletons. The sequence came from an adult man with Graves' ophthalmopathy. Material: peripheral blood. The chain employs TRBV2 and TRBJ2-1; D remains ambiguous. The CDR3 bases are TGTGCCAGCAAGGAGCCGTCGAATGAGCAGTTCTTC. It yields the protein CASKEPSNEQFF. Combining the CDR3 with reference TRBV2 and TRBJ2-1 gives the whole variable domain EPEVTQTPSHQVTQMGQEVILRCVPISNHLYFYWYRQILGQKVEFLVSFYNNEISEKSEIFDDQFSVERPDGSNFTLKIRSTKLEDSAMYFCASKEPSNEQFFGPGTRLTVL.